Presented here are 27 T cell receptor beta chains from one specimen sequenced in a study of T cell changes during pregnancy in multiple sclerosis. Sequencing was performed with immunoSEQ multiplex PCR; in TCRdb, only in-frame clones are kept and a portion is missing. Of some 60,000 clones listed, 88% were seen once; the top ten hold approximately 0.4%. The sample here was CD4+ T cells from peripheral blood mononuclear cells, taken in the third trimester of pregnancy. The receptors stem from a female donor with multiple sclerosis, enrolled in a pregnancy study.

V and J are TRBV10-3 and TRBJ2-7, with 10 nucleotides matching TRBD2. The CDR3 totals 13 residues. J gave up 5 bases and V 5 bases, and 3 bases lay outside the gene matches. Per germline, CDR1 ENHRY and CDR2 SYGVKD. DNA for the CDR3: TGTGCCATCAGTTTAGCGGGGGGCGACGAGCAGTACTTC. Protein product: CAISLAGGDEQYF.

The gene calls are TRBV5-1 and TRBJ2-7; 10 positions match TRBD2. This CDR3 contains 16 residues. V lost 5 bases to trimming and J lost 3 bases; unmatched junction nucleotides: 11. Per germline, CDR1 SGHRS and CDR2 YFSETQ. CDR3 nucleotide sequence: TGCGCCAGCAGGGAGGCCGGGACTAGCGCGTACTACGAGCAGTACTTC. Its protein product is CASREAGTSAYYEQYF.

The chain is built from TRBV19 and TRBJ1-5; 10 bases map to TRBD1. Trimming cost V 4 bases and J 6 bases; bases outside gene matches: 6. Germline CDR1 and CDR2: LNHDA and SQIVND (reference sequence). This CDR3 spans 15 amino acids. The CDR3 here is CASSTGQGFGQPQHF. The CDR3 nucleotides are TGTGCCAGTAGTACGGGACAGGGGTTCGGTCAGCCCCAGCATTTT.

In this sample, this clone turned up a few times. V and J are TRBV21-1 and TRBJ1-1. TRBV21-1 is labeled a pseudogene. This CDR3 has 9 amino acids. CDR3 sequence (DNA): TGTGCCAGCAGCAAAGGCGCCTTCTTT. It encodes CASSKGAFF.

The V call is TRBV5-1, the J call TRBJ2-1, with TRBD2 matching over 10 bases. Germline V lookup: CDR1 SGHRS, CDR2 YFSETQ. The CDR3 runs 17 residues. The V segment lost 1 base and the J segment 7 bases; nucleotides outside the gene matches: 11. CDR3 residues: CASSLTPGLAAVNEQFF. In DNA, the CDR3 is TGCGCCAGCAGCTTGACCCCAGGACTAGCGGCAGTGAATGAGCAGTTCTTC.

CDR3: CASSKGLYYGYTF. Written as DNA, the CDR3 is TGTGCCAGCAGCAAGGGGCTTTACTATGGCTACACCTTC. The chain has TRBV7-2 and TRBJ1-2; tentatively, D is TRBD1 (5 bases). With 5 bases removed from V and 3 bases from J, the gap between germline ends came to 10 bases. There are 13 residues in the CDR3. Germline CDR1 SGHTA, CDR2 FQGNSA. The entire variable domain, with the rest obtained from reference TRBV7-2 and TRBJ1-2, is as follows: GAGVSQSPSNKVTEKGKDVELRCDPISGHTALYWYRQSLGQGLEFLIYFQGNSAPDKSGLPSDRFSAERTGGSVSTLTIQRTQQEDSAVYLCASSKGLYYGYTFGSGTRLTVV.

This clone was counted once. This chain links TRBV7-8 with TRBJ1-1; tentative D call: TRBD1 (6 bases). Germline CDR1 and CDR2: SGHVS and FQNEAQ. The CDR3 has 15 amino acids. Between the trimmed V and J ends, which lost 6 bases and 3 bases, there was a span of 17 bases. The CDR3 reads CASRTGTISDTEAFF. The CDR3 DNA reads as TGTGCCAGCAGGACCGGGACAATATCGGACACTGAAGCTTTCTTT.

The chain is built from TRBV19 and TRBJ2-7, with 9 bases that match TRBD1. CDR3 size: 13 residues. J lost 2 bases, V lost 6 bases, and 2 bases had no gene match. Germline CDR1 reads LNHDA; CDR2 reads SQIVND (reference sequence). Here the CDR3 DNA reads TGTGCCAGTAGGGGACAGGGAACCTACGAGCAGTACTTC. It is translated as CASRGQGTYEQYF. Combining the CDR3 with reference TRBV19 and TRBJ2-7 gives the whole variable domain DGGITQSPKYLFRKEGQNVTLSCEQNLNHDAMYWYRQDPGQGLRLIYYSQIVNDFQKGDIAEGYSVSREKKESFPLTVTSAQKNPTAFYLCASRGQGTYEQYFGPGTRLTVT.

This clone turned up a few times. The rearrangement uses TRBV14 and TRBJ1-1; no reliable D call. This CDR3 has 13 residues. Germline CDR1 reads SGHDN; CDR2 reads FVKESK. Trimming stripped 3 bases from V and 2 bases from J, with 7 bases between. The CDR3 sequence: CASSHSTNTEAFF. The CDR3 DNA sequence: TGTGCCAGCAGCCACTCTACTAACACTGAAGCTTTCTTT.

The V call is TRBV5-1, the J call TRBJ2-3; TRBD2 matches 10 bases. The length of the CDR3 is 15 residues. V shed 7 bases and J 3 bases; nucleotides not matched to a gene: 8. In germline, CDR1 is SGHRS, CDR2 YFSETQ. The CDR3 nucleotides read TGCGCCAGCCGTCTAAGCGGGAGGGGTACAGATACGCAGTATTTT. Protein sequence: CASRLSGRGTDTQYF.

This clone has a single count. V is TRBV2 and J is TRBJ1-5; no firm D call. The CDR3 has 12 residues. Trimming stripped 6 bases from V and 6 bases from J, with 9 bases between. Germline V gene sequence: CDR1 SNHLY, CDR2 FYNNEI. The CDR3 DNA sequence: TGTGCCAGCAGGGCAACCAGTCAGCCCCAGCATTTT. Translated, it gives CASRATSQPQHF.

The rearrangement joins TRBV5-1 to TRBJ1-1; 7 bases line up with TRBD1. Trimming at V came to 2 bases and at J to 5 bases, leaving 3 bases not matched to a gene. The CDR3 contains 13 residues. Germline loops: CDR1 SGHRS, CDR2 YFSETQ. As DNA, the CDR3 is TGCGCCAGCAGCTTTACAGGGGTGACTGAAGCTTTCTTT. Encoded protein: CASSFTGVTEAFF. The whole variable domain, remainder taken from reference TRBV5-1 and TRBJ1-1, is KAGVTQTPRYLIKTRGQQVTLSCSPISGHRSVSWYQQTPGQGLQFLFEYFSETQRNKGNFPGRFSGRQFSNSRSEMNVSTLELGDSALYLCASSFTGVTEAFFGQGTRLTVV.

CDR3 region: CASSFLERSYNEQFF. In nucleotides, the CDR3 is TGTGCCAGCAGCTTCTTGGAGCGCTCCTACAATGAGCAGTTCTTC. The chain is built from TRBV5-5 and TRBJ2-1; D is undetermined. Germline V CDR1 and CDR2: SGHKS, YYEKEE (reference sequence). Trimming removed 2 bases at V and 0 bases at J, with 9 bases between. The CDR3 contains 15 residues.

This sequence joins TRBV27 and TRBJ1-1; D is undetermined. This CDR3 contains 14 residues. The V gene lost 7 bases and the J gene lost 2 bases, with 14 bases spanning the gap. The germline V gene has CDR1 MNHEY and CDR2 SMNVEV (reference sequence). This chain's CDR3 is CASTEHGANTEAFF. The CDR3 bases are TGTGCCAGCACCGAACATGGAGCTAACACTGAAGCTTTCTTT.

This clone was seen a handful of times. J is TRBJ1-1 and V is TRBV30; D not certain. Germline CDR1 reads GTSNPN; CDR2 reads SVGIG (reference sequence). V was pared by 0 bases and J by 4 bases, with 12 bases between. The CDR3 covers 14 residues. CDR3 sequence reads: CAWSVRGIGTEAFF. CDR3 nucleotide sequence: TGTGCCTGGAGTGTACGAGGGATCGGCACTGAAGCTTTCTTT.

This rearrangement joins TRBV6-1 to TRBJ1-2, with D possibly being TRBD1 (6 bases). The CDR3 totals 14 residues. Trimming removed 4 bases from V and 5 bases from J, with 14 bases in between. Germline assignment: CDR1 MNHNS and CDR2 SASEGT. The CDR3 protein is CASSARQAPYGYTF. CDR3 DNA: TGTGCCAGCAGTGCCCGACAGGCCCCATATGGCTACACCTTC.

V and J are TRBV19 and TRBJ1-5, with D unclear. Trimming pared 5 bases from V and 2 bases from J, leaving 16 bases between. Germline V CDR1 and CDR2: LNHDA, SQIVND (reference sequence). CDR3 length: 16 amino acids. The CDR3 loop reads CASSAPRSVGNQPQHF. The CDR3 coding sequence is TGTGCCAGTAGTGCCCCCCGGTCCGTCGGCAATCAGCCCCAGCATTTT.

V gene TRBV7-2 combines with J gene TRBJ1-2; D not resolved. The germline CDR1 and CDR2 sequences are SGHTA and FQGNSA. This CDR3 contains 15 residues. Trimming pared 3 bases from V and 4 bases from J, leaving 15 bases between. CDR3: CASSFFEPAGYGYTF. Here the CDR3 DNA reads TGTGCCAGCAGCTTCTTTGAGCCTGCTGGCTATGGCTACACCTTC.

The J gene is TRBJ1-6, the V gene TRBV18; a weak D match, TRBD1 (5 bases). The CDR3 extends over 14 amino acids. The V end was cut by 0 bases, the J end by 7 bases, with 7 bases between. Looked up from germline, CDR1 is KGHSH and CDR2 is LQKENI. This CDR3 is CASSPPAGNSPLHF. The CDR3 nucleotides are TGTGCCAGCTCACCACCGGCAGGGAATTCACCCCTCCACTTT.

The V call is TRBV5-4, the J call TRBJ1-1, with TRBD1 matching 9 bases. Germline V gene sequence: CDR1 SGHNT, CDR2 YYREEE (reference sequence). The V segment lost 2 bases and the J segment 4 bases; nucleotides outside the gene matches: 9. The CDR3 sequence is 16 residues long. The CDR3: CASSFLLQTGGTEAFF. The CDR3 nucleotides read TGTGCCAGCAGCTTCCTACTCCAGACAGGGGGCACTGAAGCTTTCTTT.

The chain recombines TRBV9 with TRBJ1-1; D is unresolved. V gave up 0 bases and J gave up 1 base, with 7 bases separating them. Germline V gives CDR1 SGDLS, CDR2 YYNGEE. The CDR3 is 14 amino acids. The CDR3 region is CASSVDNWNTEAFF. The CDR3 nucleotides are TGTGCCAGCAGCGTAGATAACTGGAACACTGAAGCTTTCTTT. The whole variable domain, filled in from reference TRBV9 and TRBJ1-1, reads DSGVTQTPKHLITATGQRVTLRCSPRSGDLSVYWYQQSLDQGLQFLIQYYNGEERAKGNILERFSAQQFPDLHSELNLSSLELGDSALYFCASSVDNWNTEAFFGQGTRLTVV.

J is TRBJ2-5 and V is TRBV29-1; no clear D. Germline-derived CDR1 and CDR2 are SQVTM and ANQGSEA. The CDR3 has 12 residues. V gave up 4 bases and J gave up 1 base, with 7 bases separating them. CDR3 bases: TGCAGCGTTGCACAGCTCCAAGAGACCCAGTACTTC. Its protein product is CSVAQLQETQYF.

The V gene is TRBV6-4, the J gene TRBJ1-1, with D maybe TRBD1 (6 bases). CDR1 is MRHNA, CDR2 SNTAGT, per germline. This CDR3 is built from 14 residues. V lost 6 bases and J 2 bases, leaving 13 bases between the germline ends. The CDR3 reads CASRSDRQNTEAFF. The CDR3 DNA reads as TGTGCCAGCAGATCGGACAGACAAAACACTGAAGCTTTCTTT.

Comments on this clone: Since no conserved phenylalanine or tryptophan closes the CDR3, a read error is the likely cause. Because the CDR3's place on the DNA is in doubt, the DNA is left out and the CDR3 is given as listed by TCRdb. The chain has TRBV20-1 and TRBJ2-7; TRBD2, as called in the table, went unchecked against the DNA. CDR1 is DFQATT and CDR2 is SNEGSKA in the germline V gene (reference sequence). The CDR3 sequence runs 9 residues, both termini included. The CDR3 protein is CSARDREND.

V and J are TRBV5-1 and TRBJ1-2; a weak D match, TRBD1 (6 bases). CDR1 and CDR2 from the germline V gene are SGHRS and YFSETQ. CDR3 length equals 14 residues. The V end lost 5 bases, the J end lost 8 bases, and 19 bases lay between the germline ends. CDR3 nucleotide sequence: TGCGCCAGCAGTTTATCGGGGGGCTTGGAGGGCTACACCTTC. Protein product: CASSLSGGLEGYTF.

This sequence joins TRBV2 and TRBJ2-7; maybe TRBD2 (5 bases). In germline, CDR1 is SNHLY, CDR2 FYNNEI. The CDR3 extends over 13 amino acids. Between the trimmed V and J ends, which lost 7 bases and 6 bases, there was a span of 16 bases. This CDR3 is CASTLALRGEQYF. The DNA for the CDR3 is TGTGCCAGCACTCTAGCCCTTCGGGGCGAGCAGTACTTC.

The chain links TRBV2 to TRBJ1-5, with a possible D match to TRBD1 (6 bases). Trimming cost V 6 bases and J 2 bases, with 14 bases left between them. The germline CDR1 and CDR2 sequences are SNHLY and FYNNEI. This CDR3 is 15 amino acids long. The CDR3 loop reads CASRIQGSGNQPQHF. The CDR3 DNA is TGTGCCAGCAGGATACAGGGCTCTGGCAATCAGCCCCAGCATTTT.